This entry is about one T cell receptor beta chain. What it recognizes is unknown. This entry comes from a study of Ad26.COV2.S vaccination and SARS-CoV-2 variants. Data came from immunoSEQ multiplex PCR; TCRdb stores just in-frame clones and leaves some out. The sample lists about 400,000 clones, approximately 90% occurring once. Treatment given: 15 to 20 received Ad26.COV2.S at low or high dose, single or two shots; several received placebo; per-sample allocation not given. Each sample was drawn 63 days after the first injection (of vaccine or placebo). This CDR3 comprises 14 residues. Germline CDR1 is LNHDA and CDR2 is SQIVND (reference sequence). V lost 5 bases to trimming and J lost 3 bases, with 13 bases between them. Study-wide results and limits: Compared with placebo recipients, vaccine recipients had higher spike-specific TCR breadth. Post-vaccination spike-specific CD8+ and CD4+ T cell responses reportedly had substantial breadth. Possible underestimation of total T cell responses by the TCR breadth and depth analyses was noted.

This specimen consisted of peripheral blood, obtained in a trial of Ad26.COV2.S vaccine versus placebo. This receptor was taken from a person aged 18 to 65 who received the Ad26.COV2.S COVID-19 vaccine or a placebo. This sequence joins TRBV19 and TRBJ2-5, with a weak D call TRBD2 (5 bases). CDR3 in DNA: TGTGCCAGTAGTTATCGGGGATACAAAGAGACCCAGTACTTC. Translating it yields CASSYRGYKETQYF.